The 13 T cell receptor beta chains listed next were all sequenced from one sample in a study of blood T cell repertoires in COVID-19. Clones were read by immunoSEQ multiplex PCR, and TCRdb kept only the in-frame ones, dropping some. The sample has about 230,000 clones; approximately 88% are singletons. Sequences were obtained from PBMCs or T cells enriched from blood (not recorded which). All receptors derive from a woman in her thirties or forties with acute COVID-19.

The chain joins TRBV15 to TRBJ2-3; weak D call: TRBD2 (5 bases). CDR1 and CDR2 (germline): LNHNV, YYDKDF (reference sequence). CDR3 size: 15 residues. Trimming removed 9 bases from V and 8 bases from J, with 24 bases in between. CDR3 DNA sequence: TGTGCCACTGGGAAACTAGATGTCGTAGTTGGTACGCAGTATTTT. It translates to CATGKLDVVVGTQYF.

J is TRBJ2-2 and V is TRBV24-1, with unresolved D. CDR1 and CDR2 (germline): KGHDR, SFDVKD. The germline V and J ends were trimmed by 7 bases and 0 bases, with 11 bases remaining between them. CDR3 length equals 15 residues. CDR3 sequence: CATSQAIPNTGELFF. The CDR3 DNA reads TGTGCCACCAGCCAAGCGATACCGAACACCGGGGAGCTGTTTTTT.

The chain has TRBV19 and TRBJ1-4; 9 bases agree with TRBD1. CDR3 length: 16 amino acids. The V segment lost 6 bases and the J segment 2 bases; nucleotides outside the gene matches: 7. CDR1 is LNHDA and CDR2 is SQIVND in the germline V gene (reference sequence). CDR3 amino acids: CASSRDRDVTNEKLFF. The CDR3 DNA reads TGTGCCAGTAGCCGGGACAGGGACGTGACTAATGAAAAACTGTTTTTT. Using reference TRBV19 and TRBJ1-4 for the parts outside the CDR3, the full variable domain is DGGITQSPKYLFRKEGQNVTLSCEQNLNHDAMYWYRQDPGQGLRLIYYSQIVNDFQKGDIAEGYSVSREKKESFPLTVTSAQKNPTAFYLCASSRDRDVTNEKLFFGSGTQLSVL.

The rearrangement joins TRBV4-2 to TRBJ1-4, with 8 bases that match TRBD1. This CDR3 has 17 amino acids. Trimming at V came to 0 bases and at J to 8 bases, leaving 11 bases not matched to a gene. Germline V gene lookup returns CDR1 LGHNA and CDR2 YNFKEQ. The CDR3, as DNA: TGTGCCAGCAGCCAAGAAAGGCCAGGGGGCTCGGGAGAAAAACTGTTTTTT. It codes for CASSQERPGGSGEKLFF.

Only a few counts were recorded for this clone. The chain recombines TRBV19 with TRBJ1-6; 11 bases line up with TRBD1. CDR1 is LNHDA and CDR2 is SQIVND in the germline V gene (reference sequence). The CDR3 consists of 14 residues. The V segment lost 6 bases and the J segment 8 bases; nucleotides outside the gene matches: 3. CDR3 residues: CASSGTGGDSPLHF. Written as DNA, the CDR3 is TGTGCCAGTAGCGGGACAGGGGGAGATTCACCCCTCCACTTT.

The V gene is TRBV4-3, the J gene TRBJ1-5; unclear D gene. The germline CDR1 and CDR2 sequences are LGHNA and YSLEER. The CDR3 runs 15 residues. Trimming took off 0 bases at V and 4 bases at J, with 10 bases between the two ends. As DNA, the CDR3 is TGCGCCAGCAGCCAAGAAGCAACCGGGAATCAGCCCCAGCATTTT. Protein: CASSQEATGNQPQHF.

This chain joins TRBV7-9 and TRBJ1-1, with D possibly TRBD1 on 5 matching bases. Germline V gene lookup returns CDR1 SEHNR and CDR2 FQNEAQ (reference sequence). CDR3 length: 14 residues. V was trimmed by 2 bases and J by 4 bases, leaving 11 bases between them. The CDR3 loop reads CASSLNRGTTEAFF. The CDR3 nucleotides read TGTGCCAGCAGCTTAAATCGGGGGACCACTGAAGCTTTCTTT.

Remarks on this clone: At one of its ends the junction is not consistent with the germline gene, which may arise from a read error. V is TRBV5-4 and J is TRBJ1-2; 9 bases line up with TRBD1. Germline values: CDR1 SGHNT, CDR2 YYREEE (reference sequence). CDR3 length: 13 residues. CDR3 bases: TGTGCCAGCAGCTCTGGGACAGGGATAAGGTCCGCCTTC. Its translation: CASSSGTGIRSAF.

V and J are TRBV19 and TRBJ2-2; D remains ambiguous. The CDR3 runs 15 residues. Trimming stripped 3 bases from V and 2 bases from J, with 10 bases between. The germline CDR1 and CDR2 sequences are LNHDA and SQIVND (reference sequence). DNA for the CDR3: TGTGCCAGTAGTATTGGGCAGAGTAACACCGGGGAGCTGTTTTTT. Its translation is CASSIGQSNTGELFF.

The chain carries TRBV5-6 and TRBJ2-2; TRBD2 is a possible D gene (6 bases). V was trimmed by 0 bases and J by 5 bases, leaving 8 bases between them. This CDR3 region has 14 residues. CDR1 is SGHDT and CDR2 is YYEEEE in the germline V gene. For the CDR3, the DNA is TGTGCCAGCAGCTTGGGACTAGAGACCGGGGAGCTGTTTTTT. Translating gives CASSLGLETGELFF.

This clone was seen more than once but under ten times. The chain joins TRBV10-3 to TRBJ1-2, with D perhaps TRBD1 (5 bases). The CDR3 consists of 12 residues. Trimming left V 2 bases short and J 8 bases short, with 9 bases between. Looked up from germline, CDR1 is ENHRY and CDR2 is SYGVKD. CDR3 residues: CAISEEGVGYTF. Written as DNA, the CDR3 is TGTGCCATCAGTGAGGAAGGGGTCGGCTACACCTTC.

This clone was picked up a small number of times. The gene calls are TRBV5-1 and TRBJ2-2, with D possibly being TRBD1 (5 bases). CDR1 is SGHRS and CDR2 is YFSETQ in the germline V gene. The CDR3 extends over 13 amino acids. V was shortened by 0 bases and J by 7 bases, with 7 bases between the two germline ends. The CDR3 spells CASSLAGNGELFF. The CDR3 nucleotides read TGCGCCAGCAGCTTGGCAGGGAACGGGGAGCTGTTTTTT. Based on the CDR3 plus reference TRBV5-1 and TRBJ2-2, the full variable domain is KAGVTQTPRYLIKTRGQQVTLSCSPISGHRSVSWYQQTPGQGLQFLFEYFSETQRNKGNFPGRFSGRQFSNSRSEMNVSTLELGDSALYLCASSLAGNGELFFGEGSRLTVL.

V is TRBV5-6 and J is TRBJ1-5, with D uncertain. The CDR3 consists of 14 residues. V dropped 0 bases and J dropped 4 bases, with 8 bases sitting between them. CDR1 and CDR2 (germline): SGHDT, YYEEEE. The CDR3 nucleotides read TGTGCCAGCAGCTTGGGGACTATAAATCAGCCCCAGCATTTT. Protein: CASSLGTINQPQHF.